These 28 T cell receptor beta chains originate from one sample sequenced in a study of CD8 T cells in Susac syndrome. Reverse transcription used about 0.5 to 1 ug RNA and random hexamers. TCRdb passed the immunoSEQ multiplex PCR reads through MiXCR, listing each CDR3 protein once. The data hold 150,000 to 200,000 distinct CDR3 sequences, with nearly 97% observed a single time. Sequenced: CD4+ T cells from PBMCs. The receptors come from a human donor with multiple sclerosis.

CDR3 bases: TGTGCCAGCAGGCAGGGCTCCTACGAGCAGTACTTC. Translating gives CASRQGSYEQYF. This sequence joins TRBV28 and TRBJ2-7, with D maybe TRBD1 (5 bases). Germline lookup yields CDR1 MDHEN and CDR2 SYDVKM. The CDR3 spans 12 residues. Deletions cut 6 bases from V and 0 bases from J, with 6 bases between.

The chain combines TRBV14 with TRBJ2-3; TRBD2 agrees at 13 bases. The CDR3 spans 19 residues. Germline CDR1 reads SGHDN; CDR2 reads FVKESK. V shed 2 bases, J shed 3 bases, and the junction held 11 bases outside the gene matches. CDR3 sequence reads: CASSQLGLAGTTITDTQYF. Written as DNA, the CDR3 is TGTGCCAGCAGCCAATTGGGACTAGCGGGGACAACAATTACAGATACGCAGTATTTT.

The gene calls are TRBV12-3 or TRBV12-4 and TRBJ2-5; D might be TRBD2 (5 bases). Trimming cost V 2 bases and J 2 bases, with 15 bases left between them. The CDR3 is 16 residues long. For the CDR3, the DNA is TGTGCCAGCAGTTTACAGTTGGCAGGACTTCAAGAGACCCAGTACTTC. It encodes CASSLQLAGLQETQYF.

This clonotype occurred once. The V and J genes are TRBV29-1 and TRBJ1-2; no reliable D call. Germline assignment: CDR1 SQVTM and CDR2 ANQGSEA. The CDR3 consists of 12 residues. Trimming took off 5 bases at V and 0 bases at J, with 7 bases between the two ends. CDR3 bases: TGCAGCGTTCAAGGATCTAACTATGGCTACACCTTC. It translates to CSVQGSNYGYTF.

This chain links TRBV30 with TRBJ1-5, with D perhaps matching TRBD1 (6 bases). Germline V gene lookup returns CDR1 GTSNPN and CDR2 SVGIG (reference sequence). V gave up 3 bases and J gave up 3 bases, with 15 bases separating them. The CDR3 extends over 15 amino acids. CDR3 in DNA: TGTGCCTGGAGGACAGGTCCCGGAGTCAATCAGCCCCAGCATTTT. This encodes CAWRTGPGVNQPQHF.

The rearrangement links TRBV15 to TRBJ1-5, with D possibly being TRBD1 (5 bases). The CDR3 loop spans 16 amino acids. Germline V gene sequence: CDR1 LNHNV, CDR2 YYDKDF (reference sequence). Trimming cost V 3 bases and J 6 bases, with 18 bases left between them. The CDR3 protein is CATSRGRVGSGQPQHF. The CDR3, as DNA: TGTGCCACCAGCAGGGGCAGGGTAGGGTCAGGTCAGCCCCAGCATTTT. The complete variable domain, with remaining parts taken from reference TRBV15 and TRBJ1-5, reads DAMVIQNPRYQVTQFGKPVTLSCSQTLNHNVMYWYQQKSSQAPKLLFHYYDKDFNNEADTPDNFQSRRPNTSFCFLDIRSPGLGDTAMYLCATSRGRVGSGQPQHFGDGTRLSIL.

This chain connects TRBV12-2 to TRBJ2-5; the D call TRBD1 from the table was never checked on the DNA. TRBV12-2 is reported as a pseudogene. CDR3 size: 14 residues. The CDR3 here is CASRLNPHPGLGYF. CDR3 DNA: TGTGCAAGTCGCTTAAACCCACATCCGGGACTGGGGTACTTC.

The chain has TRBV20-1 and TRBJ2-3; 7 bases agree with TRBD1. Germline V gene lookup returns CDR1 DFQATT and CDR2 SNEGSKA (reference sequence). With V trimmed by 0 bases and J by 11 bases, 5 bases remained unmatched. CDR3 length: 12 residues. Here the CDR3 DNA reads TGCAGTGCTAGAGATGGACAGGATGGGCAGTATTTT. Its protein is CSARDGQDGQYF.

CDR3 sequence (DNA): TGTGCCAGCAGTTCTGACGGGGGCACTGAAGCTTTCTTT. As protein: CASSSDGGTEAFF. The chain uses TRBV7-2 and TRBJ1-1, with a tentative D call TRBD1 (5 bases). V lost 6 bases and J 4 bases, leaving 12 bases between the germline ends. CDR1 and CDR2 from the germline V gene are SGHTA and FQGNSA. CDR3 size: 13 residues.

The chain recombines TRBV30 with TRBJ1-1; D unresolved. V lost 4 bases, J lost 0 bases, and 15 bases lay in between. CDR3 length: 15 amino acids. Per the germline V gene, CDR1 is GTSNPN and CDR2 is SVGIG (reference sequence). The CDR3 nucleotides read TGTGCCTGGATATCGCGAAGAGGAATGAACACTGAAGCTTTCTTT. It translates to CAWISRRGMNTEAFF.

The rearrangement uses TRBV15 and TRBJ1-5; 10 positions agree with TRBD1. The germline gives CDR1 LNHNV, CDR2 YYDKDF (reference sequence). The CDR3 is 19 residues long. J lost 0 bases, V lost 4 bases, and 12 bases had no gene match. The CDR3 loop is CATSTRGQGSFSSNQPQHF. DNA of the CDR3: TGTGCCACCAGCACTCGGGGACAGGGGTCTTTTTCTAGCAATCAGCCCCAGCATTTT.

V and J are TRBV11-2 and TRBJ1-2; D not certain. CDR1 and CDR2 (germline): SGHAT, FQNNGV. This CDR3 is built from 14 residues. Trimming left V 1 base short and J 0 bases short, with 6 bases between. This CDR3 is CASSLGPANYGYTF. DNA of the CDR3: TGTGCCAGCAGCTTAGGGCCGGCTAACTATGGCTACACCTTC.

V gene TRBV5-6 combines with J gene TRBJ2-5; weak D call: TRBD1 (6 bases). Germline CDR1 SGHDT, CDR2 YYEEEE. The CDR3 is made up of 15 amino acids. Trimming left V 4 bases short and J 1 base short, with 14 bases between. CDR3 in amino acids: CASSGSTGLQETQYF. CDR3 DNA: TGTGCCAGCAGCGGGTCGACAGGCCTCCAAGAGACCCAGTACTTC.

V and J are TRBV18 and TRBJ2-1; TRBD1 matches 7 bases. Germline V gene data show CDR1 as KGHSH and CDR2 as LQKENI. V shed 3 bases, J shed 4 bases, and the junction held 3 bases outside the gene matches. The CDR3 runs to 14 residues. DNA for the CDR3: TGTGCCAGCTCACCCGGGACAGTTTACAATGAGCAGTTCTTC. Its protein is CASSPGTVYNEQFF.

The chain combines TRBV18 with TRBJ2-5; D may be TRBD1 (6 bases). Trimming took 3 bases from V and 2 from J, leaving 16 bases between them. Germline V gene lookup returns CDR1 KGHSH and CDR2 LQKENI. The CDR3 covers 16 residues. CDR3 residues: CASSPLAQGSQETQYF. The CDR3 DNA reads TGTGCCAGCTCACCTCTGGCTCAGGGGTCGCAAGAGACCCAGTACTTC.

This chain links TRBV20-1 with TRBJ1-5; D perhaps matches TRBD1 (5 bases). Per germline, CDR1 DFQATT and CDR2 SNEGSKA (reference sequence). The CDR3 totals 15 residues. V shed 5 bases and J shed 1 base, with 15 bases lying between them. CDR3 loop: CSAGLPGTSNQPQHF. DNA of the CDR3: TGCAGTGCTGGACTTCCGGGGACCAGCAATCAGCCCCAGCATTTT.

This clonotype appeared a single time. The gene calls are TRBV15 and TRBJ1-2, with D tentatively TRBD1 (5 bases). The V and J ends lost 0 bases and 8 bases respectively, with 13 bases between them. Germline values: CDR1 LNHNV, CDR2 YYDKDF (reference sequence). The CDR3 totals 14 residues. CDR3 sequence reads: CATSRDLDSVGYTF. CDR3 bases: TGTGCCACCAGCAGAGATCTCGACAGCGTCGGCTACACCTTC.

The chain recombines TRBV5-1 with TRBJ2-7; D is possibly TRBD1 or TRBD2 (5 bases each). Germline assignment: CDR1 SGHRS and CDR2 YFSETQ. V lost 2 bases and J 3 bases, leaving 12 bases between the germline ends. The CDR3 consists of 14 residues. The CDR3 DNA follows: TGCGCCAGCAGCTTTGAGGGGATCGACTACGAGCAGTACTTC. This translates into CASSFEGIDYEQYF.

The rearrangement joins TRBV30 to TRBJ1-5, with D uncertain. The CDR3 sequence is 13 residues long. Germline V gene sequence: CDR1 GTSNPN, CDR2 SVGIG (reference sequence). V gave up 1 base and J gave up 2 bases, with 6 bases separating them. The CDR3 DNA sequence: TGTGCCTGGAGTGCACTAGGCAATCAGCCCCAGCATTTT. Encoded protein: CAWSALGNQPQHF.

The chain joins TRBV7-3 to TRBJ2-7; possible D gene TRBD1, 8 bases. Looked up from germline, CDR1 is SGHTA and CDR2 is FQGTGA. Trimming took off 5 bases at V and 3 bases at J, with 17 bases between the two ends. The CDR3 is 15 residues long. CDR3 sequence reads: CASSAGDRTFYEQYF. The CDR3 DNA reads TGTGCCAGCAGCGCGGGGGACAGGACCTTCTACGAGCAGTACTTC.

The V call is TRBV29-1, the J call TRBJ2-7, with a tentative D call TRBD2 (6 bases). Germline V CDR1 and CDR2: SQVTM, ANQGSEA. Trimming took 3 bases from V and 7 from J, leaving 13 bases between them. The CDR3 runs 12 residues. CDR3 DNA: TGCAGCGTTGATTGGTCTCGGGGGGAGCAGTACTTC. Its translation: CSVDWSRGEQYF.

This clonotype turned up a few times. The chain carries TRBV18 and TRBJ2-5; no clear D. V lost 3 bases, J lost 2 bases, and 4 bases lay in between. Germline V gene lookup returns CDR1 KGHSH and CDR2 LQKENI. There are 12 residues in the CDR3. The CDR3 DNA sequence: TGTGCCAGCTCACCCCAGCAAGAGACCCAGTACTTC. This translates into CASSPQQETQYF.

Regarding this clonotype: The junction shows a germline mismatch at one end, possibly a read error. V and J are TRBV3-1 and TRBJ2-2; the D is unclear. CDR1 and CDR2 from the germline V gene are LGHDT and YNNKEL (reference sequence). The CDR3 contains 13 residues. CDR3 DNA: TGTACCAGCAGCAGAAGCCTGGGCGGGGAGCTGTTTTTT. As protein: CTSSRSLGGELFF.

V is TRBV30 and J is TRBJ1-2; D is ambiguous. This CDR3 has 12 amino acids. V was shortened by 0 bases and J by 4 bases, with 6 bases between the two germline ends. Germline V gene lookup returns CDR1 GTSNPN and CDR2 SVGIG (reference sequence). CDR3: CAWSVKGYGYTF. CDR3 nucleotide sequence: TGTGCCTGGAGTGTAAAGGGCTATGGCTACACCTTC.

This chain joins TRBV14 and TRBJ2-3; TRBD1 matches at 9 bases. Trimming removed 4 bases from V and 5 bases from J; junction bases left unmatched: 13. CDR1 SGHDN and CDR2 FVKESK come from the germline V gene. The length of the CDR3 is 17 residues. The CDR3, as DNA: TGTGCCAGCAGCCGACTACCGGGACAGGGATTAAGAGATACGCAGTATTTT. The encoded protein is CASSRLPGQGLRDTQYF.

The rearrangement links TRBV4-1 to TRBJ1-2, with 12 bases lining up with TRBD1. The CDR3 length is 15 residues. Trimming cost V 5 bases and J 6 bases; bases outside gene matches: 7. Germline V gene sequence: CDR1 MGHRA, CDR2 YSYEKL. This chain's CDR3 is CASSGGQGAVDGYTF. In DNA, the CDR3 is TGCGCCAGCAGCGGGGGACAGGGGGCAGTGGATGGCTACACCTTC.

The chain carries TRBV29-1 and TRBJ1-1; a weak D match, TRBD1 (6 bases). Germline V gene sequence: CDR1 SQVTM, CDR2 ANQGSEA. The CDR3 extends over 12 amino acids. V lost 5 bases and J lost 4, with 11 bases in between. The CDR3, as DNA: TGCAGCGTTTTGCGACAGGCCACTGAAGCTTTCTTT. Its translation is CSVLRQATEAFF.

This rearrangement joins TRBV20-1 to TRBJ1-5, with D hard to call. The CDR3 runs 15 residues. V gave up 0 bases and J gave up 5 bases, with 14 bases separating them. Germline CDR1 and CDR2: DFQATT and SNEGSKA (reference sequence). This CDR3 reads CSARDGSGGDQPQHF. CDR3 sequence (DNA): TGCAGTGCTAGAGATGGATCAGGTGGCGATCAGCCCCAGCATTTT.